The T cell receptor beta chain under discussion was sequenced for a study of shared clonotypes between healthy human individuals. About the study: The people who gave samples were a couple of women and a few men aged 18 to 49. The plates for each donor numbered three CD4 naive, three CD4 memory, two CD8 naive and one CD8 memory. Study outcomes and limitations: Several donors held about 4.6% of naive CD4 clonotypes in common.

CD45RO-negative, CCR7-selected cells formed the naive CD8 fraction, which excluded terminally differentiated effector memory CD45RA+ cells. Notes on this clone: Its specificity is not known.

Each subset's genomic DNA was shared equally among a number of immunoSEQ plates. Clones were sequenced by immunoSEQ multiplex PCR, and TCRdb holds only the in-frame ones, with some missing. The sample consists of around 1.9 million clones, about 92% of them appearing once. This clonotype was sampled from a young man in good health. Some clones in this sample may be carry-over from other donors' samples. Sequencing was carried out using naive CD8+ T cells from PBMCs.

The CDR3 region is CASSPGTSGKSPADTQYF. CDR3 nucleotide sequence: TGTGCCAGCAGTCCAGGGACTAGCGGGAAGTCCCCCGCAGATACGCAGTATTTT. The chain uses TRBV27 and TRBJ2-3, with 13 bases matching TRBD2. Germline V gene sequence: CDR1 MNHEY, CDR2 SMNVEV (reference sequence). CDR3 size: 18 residues. The V segment lost 5 bases and the J segment 4 bases; nucleotides outside the gene matches: 12.